This T cell receptor (beta chain) comes out of a study of blood T cell repertoires in COVID-19. Study at large: Sites in the United States, Italy and Spain provided acute and convalescent COVID-19 samples. Sample material is recorded as cDNA or gDNA derived from T cells, B-cell-depleted T cells, or PBMCs.

Trimming took 0 bases from V and 6 from J; bases not matched to a gene: 19. Germline V gene data show CDR1 as MGHRA and CDR2 as YSYEKL. This CDR3 comprises 20 residues. Under the authors' procedure: Using reference gene primer amplification, nucleated cell counts were estimated. Generated by immunoSEQ multiplex PCR, the TCRdb table keeps only in-frame clones and is missing some. The V and J calls and clone size come from that table; D and trimming were worked out from the DNA. The table records about 110,000 clones, approximately 85% of them present only once. V is TRBV4-1 and J is TRBJ2-3, with 9 bases lining up with TRBD2. The TCR originated in a woman aged 60-75 years with acute or convalescent COVID-19. The sequenced sample consisted of peripheral blood. In DNA form, the CDR3 reads TGCGCCAGCAGCCAAGATAGCCTAGCGGGGACAAGGATGATAAGTGATACGCAGTATTTT. Its translation is CASSQDSLAGTRMISDTQYF.